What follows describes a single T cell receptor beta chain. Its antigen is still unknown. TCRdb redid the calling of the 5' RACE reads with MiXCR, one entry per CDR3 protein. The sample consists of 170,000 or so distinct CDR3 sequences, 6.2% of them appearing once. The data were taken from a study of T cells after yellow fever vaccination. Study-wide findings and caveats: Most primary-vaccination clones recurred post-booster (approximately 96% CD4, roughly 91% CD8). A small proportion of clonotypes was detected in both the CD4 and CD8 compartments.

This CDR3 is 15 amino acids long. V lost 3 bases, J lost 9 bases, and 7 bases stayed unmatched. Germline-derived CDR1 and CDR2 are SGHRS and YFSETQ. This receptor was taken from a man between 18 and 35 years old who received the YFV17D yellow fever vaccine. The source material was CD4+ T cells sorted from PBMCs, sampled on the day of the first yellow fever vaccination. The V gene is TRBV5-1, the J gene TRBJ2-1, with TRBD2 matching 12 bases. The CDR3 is CASSSGLAGLSEQFF. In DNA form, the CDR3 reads TGCGCCAGCAGCTCCGGACTAGCGGGGCTCTCTGAGCAGTTCTTC.